The 7 T cell receptor beta chains reported below all come from one sample, sequenced in a study of cytomegalovirus exposure and HLA in healthy donors. Amplification used 60 Vbeta primers and 13 Jbeta primers. Some clones are missing from TCRdb's copy, which holds only in-frame ones; the method was immunoSEQ multiplex PCR. The profile covers about 120,000 clones, with 79% appearing a single time and roughly 2% taken by the ten largest. The sequencing input was PBMCs. The source of these receptors is a man between 18 and 35 years old in good health and CMV-seronegative.

The CDR3 DNA reads as TGTGCCAGTAGCCGCAGGACTAGCGGGCCCCAAGAGACCCAGTACTTC. Protein sequence: CASSRRTSGPQETQYF. The chain combines TRBV19 with TRBJ2-5, with 11 bases lining up with TRBD2. The V and J ends lost 6 bases and 1 base, in that order; junction bases with no gene match: 7. Germline CDR1 reads LNHDA; CDR2 reads SQIVND (reference sequence). The CDR3 is 16 residues long.

The chain joins TRBV4-3 to TRBJ1-5, with D possibly matching TRBD1 (5 bases). V was shortened by 3 bases and J by 4 bases, with 13 bases between the two germline ends. CDR1 is LGHNA, CDR2 YSLEER, per germline. The CDR3 has 15 residues. The CDR3 region has the DNA TGCGCCAGCAGCCATACCCCTGGGGGGAATCAGCCCCAGCATTTT. Protein sequence: CASSHTPGGNQPQHF.

The sample holds one count of this clone. The CDR3 region is CASSIRGISAGANVLTF. The CDR3 bases are TGTGCCAGTAGTATTAGGGGGATCTCCGCTGGGGCCAACGTCCTGACTTTC. The V gene is TRBV19, the J gene TRBJ2-6; D perhaps matches TRBD1 (6 bases). Germline loops: CDR1 LNHDA, CDR2 SQIVND (reference sequence). V was clipped by 3 bases and J by 2 bases, with 14 bases between them. CDR3 length equals 17 residues.

The genes are TRBV5-1 and TRBJ1-2; no clear D gene. Germline V gene data show CDR1 as SGHRS and CDR2 as YFSETQ. V lost 2 bases and J 2 bases, leaving 10 bases between the germline ends. The CDR3 extends over 14 amino acids. Written as DNA, the CDR3 is TGCGCCAGCAGCTTTGACGGGAACAACTATGGCTACACCTTC. Its translation is CASSFDGNNYGYTF.

The J gene is TRBJ1-4, the V gene TRBV9; a weak D match, TRBD1 (5 bases). V was shortened by 0 bases and J by 3 bases, with 9 bases between the two germline ends. CDR3 size: 15 residues. Germline V gives CDR1 SGDLS, CDR2 YYNGEE. CDR3 DNA sequence: TGTGCCAGCAGCGTAGGATGGGGGGCTAATGAAAAACTGTTTTTT. Its protein is CASSVGWGANEKLFF.

There are a few counts of this clone. Other DNA sequences in the sample encode the same CDR3. The chain is built from TRBV9 and TRBJ1-2; weak D call: TRBD1 (5 bases). CDR1 and CDR2 from the germline V gene are SGDLS and YYNGEE. The CDR3 sequence is 13 residues long. V shed 0 bases and J shed 3 bases, with 6 bases lying between them. The CDR3 sequence is CASSVGGDYGYTF. CDR3 coding DNA: TGTGCCAGCAGCGTAGGGGGGGACTATGGCTACACCTTC.

The chain employs TRBV5-1 and TRBJ2-5; 14 bases agree with TRBD2. The J call may be mistaken, given a closer DNA end match to TRBJ2-7. This CDR3 spans 17 amino acids. From germline, CDR1 is SGHRS and CDR2 YFSETQ. DNA of the CDR3: TGCGCCAGCAGCCTGTACCCAGGGACTAGCGGGAGTTACGAGCAGTACTTC. It codes for CASSLYPGTSGSYEQYF.